This T cell receptor beta chain was recorded in a study of control samples from healthy donors and cancer patients. The germline CDR1 and CDR2 sequences are MDHEN and SYDVKM. Trimming pared 6 bases from V and 11 bases from J, leaving 19 bases between. The CDR3 is 13 amino acids. The repertoire was sequenced with immunoSEQ multiplex PCR; TCRdb's copy has only in-frame clones and lacks some. The data contain 150,000 to 200,000 clones, about 87% of them singletons. This clone was detected only a few times. The rearrangement joins TRBV28 to TRBJ1-1; D unclear. The source is a man aged 25-45 years in good health. The sequenced sample consisted of blood. This CDR3 reads CASRSWSGRGAFF. CDR3 bases: TGTGCCAGCAGATCCTGGTCGGGGAGAGGGGCTTTCTTT.